One and the same sample provided the 30 T cell receptor beta chains below, sequenced in a study of T cell responses to AZD1222 COVID-19 vaccine. Here immunoSEQ multiplex PCR was the method, and the copy in TCRdb shows in-frame clones only, minus some. The data contain 250,000 or so clones, more than 85% of them seen just once; the ten biggest clones take up around 0.57%. The sample was peripheral blood, taken on day 0 of AZD1222 vaccination. The receptors shown here come from an adult in good health.

The chain couples TRBV18 to TRBJ1-2; TRBD1 aligns across 11 bases. Germline lookup yields CDR1 KGHSH and CDR2 LQKENI. CDR3 length equals 15 residues. Trimming at V came to 5 bases and at J to 10 bases, leaving 12 bases not matched to a gene. The CDR3 DNA follows: TGTGCCAGCTCATCAACCCCGGGACAGGGGGTAAACTACACCTTC. It yields the protein CASSSTPGQGVNYTF.

V and J are TRBV28 and TRBJ1-2, with a weak D call TRBD1 (6 bases). The CDR3 is made up of 12 amino acids. Trimming pared 5 bases from V and 8 bases from J, leaving 12 bases between. The germline gives CDR1 MDHEN, CDR2 SYDVKM. The DNA of the CDR3 is TGTGCCAGCAGTCCCAGGGGTTGGGGCTACACCTTC. As protein: CASSPRGWGYTF.

The CDR3 nucleotides are TGTGCCAGCTCACCGAAGGGCCCAGAACAATACGAGCAGTACTTC. As protein: CASSPKGPEQYEQYF. The rearrangement links TRBV18 to TRBJ2-7, with D unresolved. Trimming removed 3 bases from V and 4 bases from J, with 16 bases in between. This CDR3 spans 15 amino acids. Germline V lookup: CDR1 KGHSH, CDR2 LQKENI. Drawing the rest from reference TRBV18 and TRBJ2-7, the complete variable domain is NAGVMQNPRHLVRRRGQEARLRCSPMKGHSHVYWYRQLPEEGLKFMVYLQKENIIDESGMPKERFSAEFPKEGPSILRIQQVVRGDSAAYFCASSPKGPEQYEQYFGPGTRLTVT.

V gene TRBV28 combines with J gene TRBJ2-1; tentative D call: TRBD2 (6 bases). The V gene's germline CDR1 is MDHEN and CDR2 SYDVKM. Trimming left V 7 bases short and J 6 bases short, with 16 bases between. This CDR3 comprises 14 residues. In DNA form, the CDR3 reads TGTGCCAGCACCCCGGGAGTCTCGGTCAATGAGCAGTTCTTC. The encoded protein is CASTPGVSVNEQFF.

This clone was observed once. The J gene is TRBJ1-1, the V gene TRBV6-5; a possible D gene is TRBD1 (5 bases). The ends were cut back, 5 bases at V and 4 bases at J, with 11 bases in the middle. Germline lookup yields CDR1 MNHEY and CDR2 SVGAGI. CDR3 length: 13 amino acids. This CDR3 reads CASSQWGGTEAFF. In DNA, the CDR3 is TGTGCCAGCAGTCAGTGGGGGGGCACTGAAGCTTTCTTT.

The genes are TRBV3-1 (or the pseudogene TRBV3-2) and TRBJ1-2; tentatively, D is TRBD1 (5 bases). There are 15 residues in the CDR3. The germline V and J ends were trimmed by 4 bases and 2 bases, with 14 bases remaining between them. Germline lookup yields CDR1 LGHDT and CDR2 YNNKEL (reference sequence). CDR3 DNA: TGTGCCAGCAGCCTTGGCCAGGGAGGCAACTATGGCTACACCTTC. Amino acid sequence: CASSLGQGGNYGYTF.

V and J are TRBV9 and TRBJ2-1; TRBD2 aligns across 10 bases. V lost 4 bases to trimming and J lost 4 bases; unmatched junction nucleotides: 11. The CDR3 consists of 17 residues. The germline V gene has CDR1 SGDLS and CDR2 YYNGEE. CDR3 in amino acids: CASSLPRASGSYNEQFF. The CDR3 DNA reads as TGTGCCAGCAGCCTCCCCCGGGCTAGCGGGAGTTACAATGAGCAGTTCTTC.

The chain has TRBV6-5 and TRBJ2-7; maybe TRBD2 (5 bases). Germline V CDR1 and CDR2: MNHEY, SVGAGI. The CDR3 extends over 12 amino acids. Trimming removed 7 bases from V and 6 bases from J, with 13 bases in between. The CDR3 sequence: CASTQTRGEQYF. The CDR3 bases are TGTGCCAGCACCCAGACCCGGGGCGAGCAGTACTTC.

This chain uses TRBV27 with TRBJ2-7, with 8 bases identical to TRBD2. Germline trimming cut 4 bases from V and 2 bases from J; bases unmatched to any gene: 13. The CDR3 loop spans 17 amino acids. Per the germline V gene, CDR1 is MNHEY and CDR2 is SMNVEV (reference sequence). The CDR3 spells CASSSPITSGGTYEQYF. The CDR3 DNA reads as TGTGCCAGCAGTTCTCCTATAACTAGCGGAGGAACCTACGAGCAGTACTTC.

The CDR3 loop reads CAWSVGADQPQHF. CDR3 nucleotides: TGTGCCTGGAGTGTGGGGGCGGATCAGCCCCAGCATTTT. The chain carries TRBV30 and TRBJ1-5; the D gene is possibly TRBD1 (6 bases). V lost 0 bases and J lost 5, with 8 bases in between. This CDR3 contains 13 residues. The germline V gene encodes CDR1 GTSNPN and CDR2 SVGIG (reference sequence).

The V and J genes are TRBV5-6 and TRBJ2-7; the D gene is possibly TRBD1 (5 bases). Germline assignment: CDR1 SGHDT and CDR2 YYEEEE. Trimming took off 7 bases at V and 0 bases at J, with 17 bases between the two ends. The CDR3 consists of 15 residues. CDR3 nucleotides: TGTGCCAGCCGCCTGGGGCGGCTGAACTCCTACGAGCAGTACTTC. Its protein is CASRLGRLNSYEQYF.

In this sample, this clone turned up once. The V gene is TRBV5-1, the J gene TRBJ2-7, with 7 bases fitting TRBD2. The CDR3 contains 14 residues. The germline gives CDR1 SGHRS, CDR2 YFSETQ. Trimming took 7 bases from V and 3 from J; bases not matched to a gene: 10. This CDR3 is CASHGSGANYEQYF. The CDR3 bases are TGCGCCAGCCACGGAAGCGGGGCCAACTACGAGCAGTACTTC.

The rearrangement joins TRBV7-9 to TRBJ2-1, with 12 bases that match TRBD2. The CDR3 loop spans 16 amino acids. J was trimmed by 7 bases and V by 1 base; bases with no gene match: 5. Germline CDR1 SEHNR, CDR2 FQNEAQ (reference sequence). The CDR3 nucleotides read TGTGCCAGCAGCTTAGGGCCGGGACTAGCGGGTAATGAGCAGTTCTTC. This sequence encodes CASSLGPGLAGNEQFF.

The genes are TRBV20-1 and TRBJ2-3, with 8 nucleotides matching TRBD2. The CDR3 contains 16 residues. Germline-derived CDR1 and CDR2 are DFQATT and SNEGSKA (reference sequence). J was trimmed by 2 bases and V by 3 bases; bases with no gene match: 10. CDR3 DNA: TGCAGTGCTAGTCCCCGCGGCGGGGGGATCACAGATACGCAGTATTTT. Protein product: CSASPRGGGITDTQYF.

This chain links TRBV3-1 (or the pseudogene TRBV3-2) with TRBJ1-1, with D unclear. The CDR3 sequence is 16 residues long. CDR1 is LGHDT, CDR2 YNNKEL, per germline (reference sequence). V was pared by 4 bases and J by 1 base, with 16 bases between. CDR3 DNA: TGTGCCAGCAGCCGTGAAGGAGCGGGGAAGAACACTGAAGCTTTCTTT. It codes for CASSREGAGKNTEAFF.

This clone was counted once. The chain uses TRBV28 and TRBJ2-7, with D perhaps given as TRBD1 or TRBD2 (6 bases each). V was clipped by 6 bases and J by 3 bases, with 18 bases between them. Germline V gene data show CDR1 as MDHEN and CDR2 as SYDVKM. The CDR3 extends over 15 amino acids. CDR3 residues: CASSPGGGPDYEQYF. In DNA, the CDR3 is TGTGCCAGCAGCCCCGGGGGCGGACCGGACTACGAGCAGTACTTC. Full variable domain (rest looked up from reference TRBV28 and TRBJ2-7): DVKVTQSSRYLVKRTGEKVFLECVQDMDHENMFWYRQDPGLGLRLIYFSYDVKMKEKGDIPEGYSVSREKKERFSLILESASTNQTSMYLCASSPGGGPDYEQYFGPGTRLTVT.

The chain employs TRBV7-3 and TRBJ1-1; a possible D gene is TRBD1 (5 bases). In germline, CDR1 is SGHTA, CDR2 FQGTGA. Trimming left V 4 bases short and J 5 bases short, with 14 bases between. This CDR3 has 14 amino acids. This CDR3 is CASSSGYWGTEAFF. The CDR3 nucleotides read TGTGCCAGCAGCTCGGGATATTGGGGGACTGAAGCTTTCTTT. Together with reference TRBV7-3 and TRBJ1-1, the CDR3 gives the full variable domain: GAGVSQTPSNKVTEKGKYVELRCDPISGHTALYWYRQSLGQGPEFLIYFQGTGAADDSGLPNDRFFAVRPEGSVSTLKIQRTERGDSAVYLCASSSGYWGTEAFFGQGTRLTVV.

The CDR3 DNA is TGTGCCTGGACTAGCCGTACTAGTATTGATACGCAGTATTTT. Protein product: CAWTSRTSIDTQYF. V usage is TRBV5-4 and J usage is TRBJ2-3, with TRBD2 matching over 8 bases. This CDR3 is 14 amino acids long. The germline gives CDR1 SGHNT, CDR2 YYREEE (reference sequence). With 10 bases clipped from V and 6 bases from J, the junction kept 13 bases outside the gene matches.

The chain links TRBV2 to TRBJ1-6, with TRBD1 matching 8 bases. The germline V gene has CDR1 SNHLY and CDR2 FYNNEI. The CDR3 runs to 14 residues. The junction had 4 bases not matched to a gene; V was cut back by 5 bases and J by 7 bases. The CDR3 region is CASSFGQGNSPLHF. DNA of the CDR3: TGTGCCAGCAGTTTTGGACAGGGAAATTCACCCCTCCACTTT.

This chain joins TRBV9 and TRBJ2-7, with D unresolved. In germline, CDR1 is SGDLS, CDR2 YYNGEE. CDR3 length: 14 residues. Trimming shortened V by 0 bases and J by 2 bases, and 9 bases separated the two germline ends. The chain's CDR3 is CASSVASQAYEQYF. DNA of the CDR3: TGTGCCAGCAGCGTAGCGAGTCAGGCCTACGAGCAGTACTTC.

The chain has TRBV2 and TRBJ2-2; TRBD2 agrees at 11 bases. There are 13 residues in the CDR3. V shed 6 bases and J 13 bases; nucleotides not matched to a gene: 7. Germline lookup yields CDR1 SNHLY and CDR2 FYNNEI. The CDR3 nucleotides are TGTGCCAGCAGAGGACTAGCGGGCCCGTGGCTGTTTTTT. It yields the protein CASRGLAGPWLFF.

The rearrangement joins TRBV7-2 to TRBJ2-7; D might be TRBD1 (6 bases). The germline gives CDR1 SGHTA, CDR2 FQGNSA. This CDR3 is 15 amino acids long. V was shortened by 2 bases and J by 2 bases, with 13 bases between the two germline ends. The CDR3 protein is CASSLSPTGTYEQYF. The CDR3, as DNA: TGTGCCAGCAGCTTAAGTCCGACAGGTACCTACGAGCAGTACTTC.

The V call is TRBV19, the J call TRBJ1-5, with 7 bases matching TRBD1. The V and J ends lost 5 bases and 3 bases, in that order; junction bases with no gene match: 7. The CDR3 is 15 amino acids. Looked up from germline, CDR1 is LNHDA and CDR2 is SQIVND (reference sequence). The CDR3 nucleotides are TGTGCCAGTAGTTTAGGGACAGTCTTCAATCAGCCCCAGCATTTT. Translated: CASSLGTVFNQPQHF.

The chain carries TRBV5-1 and TRBJ2-3; D gene unclear. CDR3 length equals 15 residues. The V gene's germline CDR1 is SGHRS and CDR2 YFSETQ. Trimming removed 0 bases from V and 1 base from J, with 9 bases in between. CDR3 amino acids: CASSLVSPGTDTQYF. The DNA for the CDR3 is TGCGCCAGCAGCTTGGTTAGCCCGGGCACAGATACGCAGTATTTT.

The rearrangement joins TRBV7-2 to TRBJ1-1; 8 bases align to TRBD1. CDR1 SGHTA and CDR2 FQGNSA come from the germline V gene. J was trimmed by 1 base and V by 8 bases; bases with no gene match: 6. This CDR3 comprises 14 residues. CDR3 nucleotide sequence: TGTGCCAGCCTACCCCAGGGGGCGAACACTGAAGCTTTCTTT. Amino acids: CASLPQGANTEAFF.

The rearrangement links TRBV3-1 (or the pseudogene TRBV3-2) to TRBJ1-2; TRBD1 matches at 7 bases. The J segment lost 5 bases and the V segment lost 0 bases, leaving 0 bases of the junction unmatched. Germline V gene lookup returns CDR1 LGHDT and CDR2 YNNKEL (reference sequence). The CDR3 has 13 amino acids. The DNA of the CDR3 is TGTGCCAGCAGCCAAGAACAGGGGTATGGCTACACCTTC. Amino acids: CASSQEQGYGYTF.

Concerning this clone itself: This sample includes further DNA sequences coding for the same CDR3. The gene calls are TRBV10-3 and TRBJ1-3; D perhaps matches TRBD1 (6 bases). This CDR3 spans 13 amino acids. Per the germline V gene, CDR1 is ENHRY and CDR2 is SYGVKD. Trimming shortened V by 8 bases and J by 0 bases, and 8 bases separated the two germline ends. The CDR3 coding sequence is TGTGCCATCGCAGGGGTCTCTGGAAACACCATATATTTT. Translation gives CAIAGVSGNTIYF.

J is TRBJ2-5 and V is TRBV9; the D gene is possibly TRBD1 (6 bases). With 0 bases removed from V and 4 bases from J, the gap between germline ends came to 7 bases. The germline gives CDR1 SGDLS, CDR2 YYNGEE. The CDR3 consists of 13 residues. For the CDR3, the DNA is TGTGCCAGCAGCGTAGGAGGGGGAGAGACCCAGTACTTC. It is translated as CASSVGGGETQYF.

The chain employs TRBV7-3 and TRBJ1-3, with D possibly TRBD1 on 5 matching bases. V was pared by 2 bases and J by 1 base, with 6 bases between. The CDR3 loop spans 14 amino acids. Germline V gene sequence: CDR1 SGHTA, CDR2 FQGTGA. This CDR3 is CASSLGGSGNTIYF. In nucleotides, the CDR3 is TGTGCCAGCAGCTTAGGGGGATCTGGAAACACCATATATTTT.

The genes are TRBV5-1 and TRBJ2-5; D is uncertain. This CDR3 is 13 amino acids long. From germline, CDR1 is SGHRS and CDR2 YFSETQ. With 6 bases removed from V and 3 bases from J, the gap between germline ends came to 12 bases. The CDR3 is CASTQYGEETQYF. In nucleotides, the CDR3 is TGCGCCAGCACCCAGTATGGGGAAGAGACCCAGTACTTC. The full variable domain, completed using reference TRBV5-1 and TRBJ2-5, is KAGVTQTPRYLIKTRGQQVTLSCSPISGHRSVSWYQQTPGQGLQFLFEYFSETQRNKGNFPGRFSGRQFSNSRSEMNVSTLELGDSALYLCASTQYGEETQYFGPGTRLLVL.